A selection of T cell receptor beta chains follows, all from one sample in a study of T cell responses to AZD1222 COVID-19 vaccine. Measured with immunoSEQ multiplex PCR; TCRdb has only the in-frame clones, and not every one. The top ten clones hold less than 9.5% of a sample with about 150,000 clones, over 75% of them seen once. The sample was peripheral blood, taken 28 days after the second dose of the MenACWY control vaccine. These receptors were taken from an adult who received the MenACWY meningococcal vaccine as a control. Each CDR3 is given with its conserved first and last residue. A D gene is named only where the DNA matches it firmly. Clone size is given for some rows only: seen once, a few or many times, or a class if the clone is expanded.

>TRBV28|-|TRBJ1-4|TRBD1
TGTGCCAGCAGTTTATGGTCAGGGGGCGAGGAAAAACTGTTTTTT
CASSLWSGGEEKLFF
>TRBV28|-|TRBJ1-4|TRBD1
TGTGCCAGCAGTTTGTCGGACAGGGGGCGGGAAAAACTGTTTTTT
CASSLSDRGREKLFF
>TRBV18|-|TRBJ2-1|TRBD2
TGTGCCAGCTCACCCGCCGGTACTAGCGGATACAATGAGCAGTTCTTC
CASSPAGTSGYNEQFF
>TRBV4-1|-|TRBJ1-1|-
TGCGCCAGCAGCCAAGTTTCAATTTACTCTGAAGCTTTCTTT
CASSQVSIYSEAFF
>TRBV7-9|once|TRBJ1-4|TRBD1
TGTGCCAGCAGCGGCCGGGACAGGGGCACCGAAAAACTGTTTTTT
CASSGRDRGTEKLFF
>TRBV6-6|-|TRBJ1-2|-
TGTGCCAGCAGTTACTTTGGGCAGCGCTATGGCTACACCTTC
CASSYFGQRYGYTF
>TRBV5-1|-|TRBJ2-1|TRBD1
TGCGCCAGCAGCCTGGGGGGACAGGGGTACAATGAGCAGTTCTTC
CASSLGGQGYNEQFF
>TRBV5-1|-|TRBJ2-3|-
TGCGCCAGCAGCCAGATGGGGGGGCCAGGCACAGATACGCAGTATTTT
CASSQMGGPGTDTQYF
>TRBV27|-|TRBJ2-2|TRBD2
TGTGCCAGCAGTTTAGTACTAGCGGGGGGCTACACCGGGGAGCTGTTTTTT
CASSLVLAGGYTGELFF
>TRBV5-6|-|TRBJ2-5|-
TGTGCCAGCAGCTTGGTCCGGGATCGCAGCAGGACCCAGTACTTC
CASSLVRDRSRTQYF
>TRBV19|-|TRBJ2-7|-
TGTGCCAGTAGTATAGATTGGGGTCTCTCCTACGAGCAGTACTTC
CASSIDWGLSYEQYF
>TRBV27|-|TRBJ1-1|-
TGTGCCAGCAGTTTACACAGAAGGAACACTGAAGCTTTCTTT
CASSLHRRNTEAFF